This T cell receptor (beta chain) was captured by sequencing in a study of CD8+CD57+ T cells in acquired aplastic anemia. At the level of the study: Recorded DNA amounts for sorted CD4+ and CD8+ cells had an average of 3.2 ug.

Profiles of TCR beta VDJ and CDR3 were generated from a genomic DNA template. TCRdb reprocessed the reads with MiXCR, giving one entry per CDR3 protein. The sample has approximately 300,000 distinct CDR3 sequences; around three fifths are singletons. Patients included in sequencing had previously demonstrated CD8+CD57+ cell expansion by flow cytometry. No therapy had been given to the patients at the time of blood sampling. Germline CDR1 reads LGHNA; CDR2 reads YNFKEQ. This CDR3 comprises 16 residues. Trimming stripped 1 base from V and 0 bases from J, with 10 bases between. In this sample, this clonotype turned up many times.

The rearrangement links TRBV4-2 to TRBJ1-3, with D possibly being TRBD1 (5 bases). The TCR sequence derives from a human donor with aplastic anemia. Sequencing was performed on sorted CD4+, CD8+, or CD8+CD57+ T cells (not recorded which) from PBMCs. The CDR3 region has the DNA TGTGCCAGCAGCCAAGTTAGGGGTAACTCTGGAAACACCATATATTTT. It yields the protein CASSQVRGNSGNTIYF.